This TCR beta chain was retrieved from a study of T cells in Graves' hyperthyroidism and ophthalmopathy. Study observations and caveats: Progression to ophthalmopathy was predicted a median of 6.5 months early.

Germline CDR1 is MNHEY and CDR2 is SMNVEV (reference sequence). The CDR3 runs to 14 residues. The V segment lost 5 bases and the J segment 1 base; nucleotides outside the gene matches: 1. RNA transcripts yielded amplified TCR beta CDR3 regions. Carried out on the TCR CDR3, a first-round RT-PCR used the HTBI primer set. TCRdb analysed the multiplex PCR reads with MiXCR anew, one entry per CDR3 protein. The sample records hundreds of thousands of distinct CDR3 sequences, roughly a sixth being singletons. This clonotype was counted ten times or more. The antigen is unknown. The chain joins TRBV27 to TRBJ1-5, with 8 bases fitting TRBD1. This clonotype originated in a woman aged 45-59 years with Graves' hyperthyroidism that later progressed to Graves' ophthalmopathy. Sequencing used blood. The CDR3 nucleotides read TGTGCCAGCAGTACAGGGGGAAGCAATCAGCCCCAGCATTTT. This sequence encodes CASSTGGSNQPQHF.